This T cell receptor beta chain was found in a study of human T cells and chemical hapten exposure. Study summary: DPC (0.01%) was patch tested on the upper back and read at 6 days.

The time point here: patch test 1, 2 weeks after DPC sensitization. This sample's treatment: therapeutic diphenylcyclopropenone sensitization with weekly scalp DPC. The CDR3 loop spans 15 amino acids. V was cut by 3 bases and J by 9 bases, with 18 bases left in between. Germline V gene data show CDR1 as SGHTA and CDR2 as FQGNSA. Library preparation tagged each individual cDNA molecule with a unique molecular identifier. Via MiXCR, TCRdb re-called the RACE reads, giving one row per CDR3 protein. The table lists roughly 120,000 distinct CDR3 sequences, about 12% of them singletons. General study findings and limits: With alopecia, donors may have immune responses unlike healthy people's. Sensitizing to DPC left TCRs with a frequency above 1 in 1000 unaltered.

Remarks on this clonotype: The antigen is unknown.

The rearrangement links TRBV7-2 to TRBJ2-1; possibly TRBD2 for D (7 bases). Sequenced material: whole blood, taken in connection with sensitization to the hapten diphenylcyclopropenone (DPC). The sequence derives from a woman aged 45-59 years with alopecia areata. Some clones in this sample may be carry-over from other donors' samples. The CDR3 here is CASSLSRGGPAEQFF. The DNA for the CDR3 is TGTGCCAGCAGCTTGAGTAGGGGGGGCCCGGCTGAGCAGTTCTTC.